This T cell receptor beta chain was sequenced for a study of cytomegalovirus exposure and HLA in healthy donors. A note on this clone: Its antigen is undetermined.

PCR used 60 Vbeta primers and 13 Jbeta primers. The assay was immunoSEQ multiplex PCR, and TCRdb's table has in-frame clones only and misses some. In the table there are over 130,000 clones, about 64% of which are singletons. Overall study results and limits: Earlier results showed most TCR beta V segments being productive about 87% or about 30% of the time.

The CDR3 spans 14 residues. In germline, CDR1 is MDHEN, CDR2 SYDVKM. The V end was cut by 7 bases, the J end by 1 base, with 13 bases between. The chain joins TRBV28 to TRBJ1-2, with D maybe TRBD1 (6 bases). The sequencing sample was made of PBMCs. The TCR was taken from a woman aged 60 to 75 in good health and CMV-seropositive. The CDR3, as DNA: TGTGCCAGCACCACCGGACAGCTTAACTATGGCTACACCTTC. Translation: CASTTGQLNYGYTF.